This passage covers 11 T cell receptor beta chains from one sample sequenced in a study of neurological immune-mediated disorders. TCRdb reanalysed the 5' RACE reads using MiXCR and keeps one entry per CDR3 protein. The profile shows about 80,000 distinct CDR3 sequences, 5.8% of them singletons. Time point indicated: longitudinal time-point 2. The sample taken for sequencing was PBMCs. The source is a woman aged 55-75 years with multiple sclerosis.

This clonotype was observed many times. This chain's CDR3 is CSARGGGYNEQFF. CDR3 bases: TGCAGTGCTAGAGGGGGGGGATACAATGAGCAGTTCTTC. This chain connects TRBV20-1 to TRBJ2-1, with 7 nucleotides matching TRBD2. The V gene end was trimmed by 1 base and the J gene end by 4 bases; junction bases not matched to a gene: 1. CDR1 and CDR2 (germline): DFQATT, SNEGSKA (reference sequence). The length of the CDR3 is 13 residues.

This clonotype was picked up one time. Since a much larger clone is just one base distant, this may be a read error. This rearrangement joins TRBV5-1 to TRBJ2-1; 9 bases are a match to TRBD1. The junction had 5 bases not matched to a gene; V was cut back by 2 bases and J by 2 bases. This CDR3 region has 16 residues. CDR1 and CDR2 (germline): SGHRS, YFSETQ. This CDR3 is CASSFGDRVTYNEQFF. In nucleotides, the CDR3 is TGCGCCAGCAGCTTTGGGGACAGGGTTACCTACAATGAGCAGTTCTTC.

The chain uses TRBV3-1 and TRBJ2-3, with D hard to call. This CDR3 comprises 13 residues. The germline V and J ends were trimmed by 2 bases and 2 bases, with 5 bases remaining between them. Germline V gene lookup returns CDR1 LGHDT and CDR2 YNNKEL (reference sequence). This CDR3 is CASSQLATDTQYF. CDR3 DNA sequence: TGTGCCAGCAGCCAATTGGCCACAGATACGCAGTATTTT.

This clonotype appeared many times. The rearrangement links TRBV4-2 to TRBJ2-2, with 11 bases that match TRBD1. CDR1 and CDR2 from the germline V gene are LGHNA and YNFKEQ. This CDR3 spans 16 amino acids. V lost 4 bases, J lost 3 bases, and 4 bases stayed unmatched. The CDR3 region has the DNA TGTGCCAGCAGCCGAGGACAGGGGGCATACACCGGGGAGCTGTTTTTT. Protein product: CASSRGQGAYTGELFF.

This clonotype occurred many times. The chain recombines TRBV29-1 with TRBJ2-7; possible D gene TRBD1, 6 bases. Between the trimmed V and J ends, which lost 3 bases and 0 bases, there was a span of 18 bases. Germline CDR1 reads SQVTM; CDR2 reads ANQGSEA. CDR3 length: 16 residues. The CDR3 DNA is TGCAGCGTTGAGGGCCTTTGGGACACGAGCTCCTACGAGCAGTACTTC. Protein: CSVEGLWDTSSYEQYF.

This clonotype was seen many times. The chain is built from TRBV20-1 and TRBJ1-2; TRBD1 might be the D (6 bases). The CDR3 sequence is 13 residues long. The V gene's germline CDR1 is DFQATT and CDR2 SNEGSKA (reference sequence). V was pared by 5 bases and J by 3 bases, with 13 bases between. The CDR3 reads CSARRQDDYGYTF. CDR3 in DNA: TGCAGTGCTCGTAGACAGGACGACTATGGCTACACCTTC.

The V and J genes are TRBV29-1 and TRBJ2-7; no reliable D call. CDR1 SQVTM and CDR2 ANQGSEA come from the germline V gene. V lost 1 base, J lost 5 bases, and 12 bases lay in between. The CDR3 sequence is 13 residues long. CDR3 coding DNA: TGCAGCGTTGAAGGAGGTGTTGGTAACGAGCAGTACTTC. Translated, it gives CSVEGGVGNEQYF.

This clonotype was counted at least ten times. The chain has TRBV5-1 and TRBJ1-1; the D gene is possibly TRBD1 (6 bases). CDR3 length equals 14 residues. Germline CDR1 SGHRS, CDR2 YFSETQ. V lost 2 bases to trimming and J lost 7 bases, with 15 bases between them. The CDR3, as DNA: TGCGCCAGCAGCTTCAGCCAGGGGCTAAGTGAAGCTTTCTTT. Translation gives CASSFSQGLSEAFF.

This clonotype has at least ten counts. The chain couples TRBV29-1 to TRBJ1-1; D uncertain. The V end was cut by 1 base, the J end by 0 bases, with 0 bases between. In germline, CDR1 is SQVTM, CDR2 ANQGSEA. The CDR3 extends over 11 amino acids. The DNA of the CDR3 is TGCAGCGTTGAAGTGAACACTGAAGCTTTCTTT. Translating gives CSVEVNTEAFF.

This clonotype was counted at least ten times. This chain uses TRBV20-1 with TRBJ2-5; D ambiguous. Trimming removed 1 base from V and 5 bases from J, with 11 bases in between. Per the germline V gene, CDR1 is DFQATT and CDR2 is SNEGSKA (reference sequence). There are 13 residues in the CDR3. The CDR3 reads CSARGAVGETQYF. CDR3 nucleotide sequence: TGCAGTGCTAGAGGGGCAGTTGGGGAGACCCAGTACTTC.

At least ten counts were recorded for this clonotype. The rearrangement joins TRBV2 to TRBJ1-2; TRBD1 agrees at 7 bases. Germline values: CDR1 SNHLY, CDR2 FYNNEI. The CDR3 consists of 12 residues. J gave up 3 bases and V 7 bases, and 2 bases lay outside the gene matches. CDR3: CASKGADYGYTF. In DNA, the CDR3 is TGTGCCAGCAAGGGGGCCGACTATGGCTACACCTTC.